This TCR beta chain was retrieved from a study of cytomegalovirus exposure and HLA in healthy donors. As regards this clone: Its antigen is undetermined.

Findings and caveats of the study: A later analysis associated 15,000 or so TCR beta sequences with HLA alleles at a 0.05 false discovery rate.

Trimming left V 5 bases short and J 0 bases short, with 11 bases between. This CDR3 region has 15 residues. CDR1 SGHVS and CDR2 FQNEAQ come from the germline V gene. PCR used 60 Vbeta primers and 13 Jbeta primers. Clones were read by immunoSEQ multiplex PCR, and TCRdb kept only the in-frame ones, dropping some. The sample lists some 150,000 clones; about 78% were seen once. The sample comprised PBMCs. The gene calls are TRBV7-8 and TRBJ2-4; the D gene is possibly TRBD2 (6 bases). The clonotype was recovered from a man aged 45-65 years in good health and CMV-seropositive. The CDR3 DNA is TGTGCCAGCAGCGACGGGGGACTAGCCAAAAACATTCAGTACTTC. This gives the protein CASSDGGLAKNIQYF. The whole variable domain, filled in from reference TRBV7-8 and TRBJ2-4, reads GAGVSQSPRYKVAKRGQDVALRCDPISGHVSLFWYQQALGQGPEFLTYFQNEAQLDKSGLPSDRFFAERPEGSVSTLKIQRTQQEDSAVYLCASSDGGLAKNIQYFGAGTRLSVL.